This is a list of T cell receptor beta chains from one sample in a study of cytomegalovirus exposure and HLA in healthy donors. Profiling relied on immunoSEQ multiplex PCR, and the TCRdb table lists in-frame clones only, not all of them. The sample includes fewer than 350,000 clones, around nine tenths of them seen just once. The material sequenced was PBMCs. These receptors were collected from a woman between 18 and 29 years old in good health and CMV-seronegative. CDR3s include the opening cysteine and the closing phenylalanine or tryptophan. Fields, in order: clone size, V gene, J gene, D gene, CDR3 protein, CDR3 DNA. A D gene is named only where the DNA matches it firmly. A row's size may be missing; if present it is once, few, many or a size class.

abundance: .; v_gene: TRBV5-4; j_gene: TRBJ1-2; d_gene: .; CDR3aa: CASRLGGDGYTF; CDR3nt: TGTGCCAGCAGGTTGGGGGGGGACGGCTACACCTTC
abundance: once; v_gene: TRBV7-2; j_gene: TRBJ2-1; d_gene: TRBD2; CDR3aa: CASSFSGGEQFF; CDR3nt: TGTGCCAGCAGCTTTAGCGGGGGGGAGCAGTTCTTC
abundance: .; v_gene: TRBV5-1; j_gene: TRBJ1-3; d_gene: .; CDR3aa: CASSPLQGLTSGNTIYF; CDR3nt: TGCGCCAGCAGCCCACTGCAAGGACTTACCTCTGGAAACACCATATATTTT
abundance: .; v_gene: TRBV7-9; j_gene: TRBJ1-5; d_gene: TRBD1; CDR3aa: CASSPDRAGNQPQHF; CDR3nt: TGTGCCAGCAGCCCGGACAGGGCGGGTAATCAGCCCCAGCATTTT
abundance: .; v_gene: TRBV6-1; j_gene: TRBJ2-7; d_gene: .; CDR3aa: CASTSGDNYEQYF; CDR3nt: TGTGCCAGCACGTCCGGGGATAACTACGAGCAGTACTTC
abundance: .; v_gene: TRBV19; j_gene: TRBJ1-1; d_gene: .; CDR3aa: CASRLPGNPSTEAFF; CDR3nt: TGTGCCAGTAGGCTTCCGGGAAACCCTTCCACTGAAGCTTTCTTT
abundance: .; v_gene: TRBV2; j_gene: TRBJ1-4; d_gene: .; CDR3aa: CASSEKDSVNEKLFF; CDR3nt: TGTGCCAGCAGTGAAAAGGACAGCGTAAATGAAAAACTGTTTTTT
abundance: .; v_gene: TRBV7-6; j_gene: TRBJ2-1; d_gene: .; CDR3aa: CASSLVGGDSYNEQFF; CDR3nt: TGTGCCAGCAGCTTAGTAGGGGGTGACTCCTACAATGAGCAGTTCTTC
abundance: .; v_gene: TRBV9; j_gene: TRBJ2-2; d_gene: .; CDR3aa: CASSVTGLNTGELFF; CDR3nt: TGTGCCAGCAGCGTAACGGGATTGAACACCGGGGAGCTGTTTTTT
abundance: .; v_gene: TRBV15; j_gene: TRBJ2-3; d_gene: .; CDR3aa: CATSLSTDTQYF; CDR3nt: TGTGCCACCAGCCTAAGCACAGATACGCAGTATTTT
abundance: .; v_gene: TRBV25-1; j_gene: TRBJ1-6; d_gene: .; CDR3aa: CASSEHPGVRTYNSPLHF; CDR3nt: TGTGCCAGCAGTGAACACCCGGGAGTTCGTACCTATAATTCACCCCTCCACTTT
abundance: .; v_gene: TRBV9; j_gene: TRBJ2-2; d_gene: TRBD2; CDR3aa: CASSALAGGPANTGELFF; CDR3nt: TGTGCCAGCAGCGCACTAGCGGGCGGACCAGCGAACACCGGGGAGCTGTTTTTT
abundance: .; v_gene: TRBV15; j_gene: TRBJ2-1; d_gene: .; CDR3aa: CATSRGTSNEQFF; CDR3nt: TGTGCCACCAGCAGAGGCACTAGCAATGAGCAGTTCTTC
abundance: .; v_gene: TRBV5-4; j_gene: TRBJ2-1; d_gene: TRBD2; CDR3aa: CASNYDRERGGAEQFF; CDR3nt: TGTGCCAGCAACTACGACCGGGAGCGGGGGGGTGCTGAGCAGTTCTTC
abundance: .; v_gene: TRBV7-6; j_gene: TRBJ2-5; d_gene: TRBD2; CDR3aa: CASSLGLAQETQYF; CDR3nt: TGTGCCAGCAGCTTAGGACTAGCGCAGGAGACCCAGTACTTC
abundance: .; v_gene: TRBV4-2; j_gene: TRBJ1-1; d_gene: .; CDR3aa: CASSPPTGHGVMNTEAFF; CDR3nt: TGTGCCAGCAGCCCCCCCACAGGGCACGGTGTCATGAACACTGAAGCTTTCTTT
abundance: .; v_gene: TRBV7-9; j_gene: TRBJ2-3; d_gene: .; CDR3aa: CATIAETSTDTQYF; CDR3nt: TGTGCCACAATAGCGGAGACTAGCACAGATACGCAGTATTTT
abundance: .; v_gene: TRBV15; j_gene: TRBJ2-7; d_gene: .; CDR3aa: CATSPRDITYEQYF; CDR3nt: TGTGCCACCAGCCCCCGGGACATCACCTACGAGCAGTACTTC
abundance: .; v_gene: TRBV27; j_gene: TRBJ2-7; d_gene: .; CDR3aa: CASSRTVSYEQYF; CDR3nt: TGTGCCAGCAGCCGGACAGTCTCCTACGAGCAGTACTTC
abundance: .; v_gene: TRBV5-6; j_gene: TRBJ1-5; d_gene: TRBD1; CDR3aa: CASSFYEGAGYSNQPQHF; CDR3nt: TGTGCCAGCAGCTTTTACGAGGGGGCAGGGTATAGCAATCAGCCCCAGCATTTT
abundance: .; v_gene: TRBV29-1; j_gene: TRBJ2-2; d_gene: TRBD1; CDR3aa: CSVELTGGGGELFF; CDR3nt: TGCAGCGTTGAACTTACAGGGGGCGGCGGGGAGCTGTTTTTT
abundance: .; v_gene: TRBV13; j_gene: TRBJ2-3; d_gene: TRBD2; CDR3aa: CASSLDGRGGKNTDTQYF; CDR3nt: TGTGCCAGCAGCTTAGATGGGCGGGGGGGGAAGAACACAGATACGCAGTATTTT
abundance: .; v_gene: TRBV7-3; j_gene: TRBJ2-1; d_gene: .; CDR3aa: CASSLGGPNEQFF; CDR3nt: TGTGCCAGCAGCCTCGGGGGGCCCAATGAGCAGTTCTTC
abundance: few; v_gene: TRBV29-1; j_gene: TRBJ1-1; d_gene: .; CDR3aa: CSVVLETGSLVNTEAFF; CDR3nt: TGCAGCGTTGTTTTAGAGACAGGAAGCCTCGTGAACACTGAAGCTTTCTTT
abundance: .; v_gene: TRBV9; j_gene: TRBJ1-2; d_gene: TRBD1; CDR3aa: CASSDRGGYTF; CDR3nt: TGTGCCAGCAGCGACAGGGGCGGCTACACCTTC
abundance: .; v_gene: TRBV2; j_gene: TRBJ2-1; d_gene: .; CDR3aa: CASKNGGNEQFF; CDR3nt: TGTGCCAGCAAAAATGGGGGGAATGAGCAGTTCTTC
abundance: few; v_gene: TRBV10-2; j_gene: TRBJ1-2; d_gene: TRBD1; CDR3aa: CASSETGGYGYTF; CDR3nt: TGCGCCAGCAGTGAGACAGGGGGTTATGGCTACACCTTC
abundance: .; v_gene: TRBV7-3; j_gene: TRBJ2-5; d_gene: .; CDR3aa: CASSTQGGETQYF; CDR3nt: TGTGCCAGCAGCACACAGGGCGGAGAGACCCAGTACTTC
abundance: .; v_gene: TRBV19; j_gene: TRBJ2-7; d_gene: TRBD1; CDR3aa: CASSTAGGGGSYEQYF; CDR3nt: TGTGCCAGTAGTACAGCAGGGGGTGGAGGATCCTACGAGCAGTACTTC
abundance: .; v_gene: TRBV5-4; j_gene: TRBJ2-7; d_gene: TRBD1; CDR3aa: CASSLGTGGKEQYF; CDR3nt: TGTGCCAGCAGCTTGGGGACAGGGGGCAAAGAGCAGTACTTC
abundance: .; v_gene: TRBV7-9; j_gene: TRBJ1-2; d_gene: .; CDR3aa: CASIRGEGAGGYTF; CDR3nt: TGTGCCAGCATCCGAGGGGAGGGTGCCGGTGGCTACACCTTC
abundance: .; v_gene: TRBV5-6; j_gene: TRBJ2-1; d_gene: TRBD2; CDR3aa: CASSFRGLAGNHEQFF; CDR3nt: TGTGCCAGCAGCTTCCGCGGACTAGCGGGGAATCATGAGCAGTTCTTC
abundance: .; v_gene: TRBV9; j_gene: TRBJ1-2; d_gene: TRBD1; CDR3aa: CASSVATGGNYGYTF; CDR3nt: TGTGCCAGCAGCGTAGCTACAGGGGGTAACTATGGCTACACCTTC
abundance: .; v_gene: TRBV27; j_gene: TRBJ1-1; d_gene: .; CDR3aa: CASSSPGSRANEAFF; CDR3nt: TGTGCCAGCAGTTCTCCGGGGTCTCGAGCCAATGAAGCTTTCTTT
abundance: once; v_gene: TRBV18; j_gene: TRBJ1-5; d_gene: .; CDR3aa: CASKDSYSNQPQHF; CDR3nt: TGTGCCAGTAAGGACAGCTATAGCAATCAGCCCCAGCATTTT
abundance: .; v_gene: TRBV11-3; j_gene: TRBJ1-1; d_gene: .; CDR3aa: CASSQAGSTEAFF; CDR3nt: TGTGCCAGCAGCCAAGCCGGGAGCACTGAAGCTTTCTTT
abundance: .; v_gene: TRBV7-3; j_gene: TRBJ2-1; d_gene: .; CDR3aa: CASSERGWDEQFF; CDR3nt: TGTGCCAGCAGCGAAAGGGGTTGGGATGAGCAGTTCTTC
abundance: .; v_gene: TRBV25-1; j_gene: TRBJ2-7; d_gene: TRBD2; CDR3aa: CASSESGGPYEQYF; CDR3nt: TGTGCCAGCAGTGAGAGCGGGGGGCCCTACGAGCAGTACTTC
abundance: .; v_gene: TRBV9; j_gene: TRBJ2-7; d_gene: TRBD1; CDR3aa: CASSVGDRGLYEQYF; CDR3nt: TGTGCCAGCAGCGTAGGGGACAGGGGGCTCTACGAGCAGTACTTC
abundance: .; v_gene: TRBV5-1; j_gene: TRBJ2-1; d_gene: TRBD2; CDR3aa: CASSLGPSGRAESGQFF; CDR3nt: TGCGCCAGCAGCTTGGGCCCTAGCGGGAGGGCCGAAAGCGGGCAGTTCTTC